This T cell receptor beta chain stems from a study of beta chain features in type 1 diabetes. The germline gives CDR1 GTSNPN, CDR2 SVGIG (reference sequence). This CDR3 has 11 amino acids. V was pared by 5 bases and J by 8 bases, with 7 bases between. All of the isolated RNA was reverse transcribed, so expressed TCRB transcripts were sequenced. Using immunoSEQ multiplex PCR, the repertoire was profiled, and TCRdb retains in-frame clones only, with some absent. The table has over 600,000 clones, around 11% seen once. This clone has just a few counts. Its antigen is not known. Study-wide results and caveats: Across all four CD4+ subsets, people with type 1 diabetes showed modestly shorter TCRB CDR3s.

The genes are TRBV30 and TRBJ1-6; D remains unclear. The clonotype originates from a man between 25 and 39 years old with type 1 diabetes. The sequencing sample was made of naive CD4+ T cells from blood. The CDR3 loop is CAWGKDSPLHF. The CDR3, as DNA: TGTGCCTGGGGGAAAGATTCACCCCTCCACTTT.